Listed here is a single T cell receptor (beta chain). The data were taken from a study of cytomegalovirus exposure and HLA in healthy donors. V shed 3 bases and J 7 bases; nucleotides not matched to a gene: 7. The CDR3 loop spans 15 amino acids. The germline V gene has CDR1 SGHTA and CDR2 FQGNSA. Some clones are missing from TCRdb's copy, which holds only in-frame ones; the method was immunoSEQ multiplex PCR. The table records fewer than 350,000 clones, roughly 90% of them present only once. This receptor was identified in a woman younger than 30 in good health and CMV-seronegative. This sequence joins TRBV7-2 and TRBJ2-1; 9 bases fit TRBD2. The specimen was PBMCs. CDR3 amino acids: CASSLGTSPHNEQFF. The CDR3 DNA reads TGTGCCAGCAGCTTGGGGACTAGCCCGCATAATGAGCAGTTCTTC. The full variable domain, with the rest looked up from reference TRBV7-2 and TRBJ2-1, is GAGVSQSPSNKVTEKGKDVELRCDPISGHTALYWYRQSLGQGLEFLIYFQGNSAPDKSGLPSDRFSAERTGGSVSTLTIQRTQQEDSAVYLCASSLGTSPHNEQFFGPGTRLTVL.